Detailed here is one T cell receptor beta chain. In the original workflow: Nucleated cell counts were estimated from reference gene primer amplification. Repertoires were generated with immunoSEQ multiplex PCR, while TCRdb's copy carries only in-frame clones and drops some. For V, J and clone size, that table is used; D and trimming come from the DNA. The data contain tens of thousands of clones, around 84% of them singletons. Germline loops: CDR1 MDHEN, CDR2 SYDVKM. The CDR3 consists of 14 residues. V dropped 3 bases and J dropped 16 bases, with 19 bases sitting between them. The sample belongs to a study of blood T cell repertoires in COVID-19. On the study more broadly: Donors in the United States, Italy and Spain gave samples during acute or convalescent COVID-19. Nucleic acid was either cDNA or gDNA, and it came from T cells, B-cell-depleted T cells, or PBMCs.

The chain uses TRBV28 and TRBJ1-6, with D possibly being TRBD1 (6 bases). This receptor was identified in a middle-aged man with acute or convalescent COVID-19. Material: peripheral blood. This CDR3 reads CASSFVGAGHPLHF. The CDR3 coding sequence is TGTGCCAGCAGTTTTGTCGGAGCGGGACACCCTCTCCACTTT.